This passage covers 27 T cell receptor beta chains from one sample sequenced in a study of PD-L1 blockade in urothelial cancer. Profiling relied on immunoSEQ multiplex PCR, and the TCRdb table lists in-frame clones only, not all of them. The sample contains about 39,000 clones, approximately 91% of which appear only once. Time point described: pretreatment peripheral blood. Sequenced material: PBMCs, taken around atezolizumab (anti-PD-L1) treatment. The receptor set was obtained from a woman aged 60-70 years with urothelial cancer.

V gene TRBV6-5 combines with J gene TRBJ2-7, with 7 bases lining up with TRBD2. CDR3 length: 14 amino acids. The germline V gene has CDR1 MNHEY and CDR2 SVGAGI. Trimming took 7 bases from V and 3 from J; bases not matched to a gene: 9. In DNA, the CDR3 is TGTGCCAGCAAAGGGAGGGGATTCTACTACGAGCAGTACTTC. This encodes CASKGRGFYYEQYF.

The chain recombines TRBV19 with TRBJ2-7, with D possibly matching TRBD1 (6 bases). Germline CDR1 is LNHDA and CDR2 is SQIVND (reference sequence). V lost 3 bases and J lost 2, with 14 bases in between. The CDR3 sequence is 15 residues long. As DNA, the CDR3 is TGTGCCAGTAGTATTTACCCCGGACAGACCTACGAGCAGTACTTC. This sequence encodes CASSIYPGQTYEQYF.

V usage is TRBV10-3 and J usage is TRBJ1-1; no clear D. This CDR3 is 15 amino acids long. Germline CDR1 ENHRY, CDR2 SYGVKD. V was trimmed by 7 bases and J by 0 bases, leaving 15 bases between them. CDR3 residues: CAITPEPFMNTEAFF. For the CDR3, the DNA is TGTGCCATCACCCCCGAGCCTTTCATGAACACTGAAGCTTTCTTT.

The chain's CDR3 is CASSTGGSGSYNEQFF. CDR3 DNA sequence: TGCGCCAGCAGCACCGGGGGTAGCGGATCATACAATGAGCAGTTCTTC. The J gene is TRBJ2-1, the V gene TRBV5-1, with a weak D call TRBD2 (6 bases). This CDR3 spans 16 amino acids. The V gene lost 4 bases and the J gene lost 4 bases, with 18 bases spanning the gap. In germline, CDR1 is SGHRS, CDR2 YFSETQ. Full variable domain (remainder filled in from reference TRBV5-1 and TRBJ2-1): KAGVTQTPRYLIKTRGQQVTLSCSPISGHRSVSWYQQTPGQGLQFLFEYFSETQRNKGNFPGRFSGRQFSNSRSEMNVSTLELGDSALYLCASSTGGSGSYNEQFFGPGTRLTVL.

The V gene is TRBV4-1, the J gene TRBJ2-1; 7 bases agree with TRBD2. The length of the CDR3 is 13 residues. Per germline, CDR1 MGHRA and CDR2 YSYEKL. V was pared by 5 bases and J by 7 bases, with 5 bases of the junction left unmatched. The CDR3 sequence: CASSTRLANEQFF. The DNA of the CDR3 is TGCGCCAGCAGCACTAGACTAGCAAATGAGCAGTTCTTC.

The V call is TRBV18, the J call TRBJ2-5, with no clear D. The CDR3 extends over 13 amino acids. CDR1 and CDR2 (germline): KGHSH, LQKENI. V shed 6 bases and J shed 7 bases, with 15 bases lying between them. As DNA, the CDR3 is TGTGCCAGCTCCCCCGATCCTATTGGGACCCAGTACTTC. This codes for CASSPDPIGTQYF.

The gene calls are TRBV6-1 and TRBJ2-6; D perhaps matches TRBD1 (5 bases). Trimming took off 4 bases at V and 0 bases at J, with 7 bases between the two ends. The CDR3 has 15 amino acids. Germline-derived CDR1 and CDR2 are MNHNS and SASEGT. The CDR3 is CASSAQGSGANVLTF. In DNA form, the CDR3 reads TGTGCCAGCAGTGCTCAGGGCTCTGGGGCCAACGTCCTGACTTTC.

The J gene is TRBJ2-1, the V gene TRBV7-3; 8 bases line up with TRBD2. V was clipped by 5 bases and J by 10 bases; unmatched bases: 13. The CDR3 covers 15 residues. CDR1 SGHTA and CDR2 FQGTGA come from the germline V gene. The CDR3 region is CASSLSGSRLGEQFF. CDR3 bases: TGTGCCAGCAGCCTGAGCGGGAGTCGTCTGGGGGAGCAGTTCTTC.

The chain carries TRBV18 and TRBJ1-1; 10 bases are shared with TRBD1. The V and J ends lost 3 bases and 4 bases, in that order; junction bases with no gene match: 20. Per the germline V gene, CDR1 is KGHSH and CDR2 is LQKENI. The CDR3 sequence is 20 residues long. The CDR3 region is CASSPLAGVDRGHQTTEAFF. The CDR3 region has the DNA TGTGCCAGCTCACCTCTAGCTGGGGTAGACAGGGGGCATCAGACCACTGAAGCTTTCTTT.

This CDR3 reads CASSQPTGGAYGYTF. Written as DNA, the CDR3 is TGTGCCAGCAGCCAACCGACAGGGGGCGCCTATGGCTACACCTTC. The V and J genes are TRBV4-2 and TRBJ1-2; 10 nucleotides match TRBD1. The V and J ends lost 2 bases and 4 bases, in that order; junction bases with no gene match: 4. This CDR3 contains 15 residues. Germline values: CDR1 LGHNA, CDR2 YNFKEQ.

The chain is built from TRBV4-1 and TRBJ2-3; 7 bases are a match to TRBD2. The CDR3 has 15 amino acids. CDR1 and CDR2 (germline): MGHRA, YSYEKL. With V trimmed by 1 base and J by 3 bases, 4 bases remained unmatched. CDR3 in DNA: TGCGCCAGCAGCCAAGGGGGGGGTAGGACAGATACGCAGTATTTT. Its translation is CASSQGGGRTDTQYF.

The chain links TRBV10-3 to TRBJ2-5; 7 bases are a match to TRBD2. The germline gives CDR1 ENHRY, CDR2 SYGVKD. The CDR3 sequence is 11 residues long. The CDR3 coding sequence is TGTGGAGCGGGAACCCAAGAGACCCAGTACTTC. Protein sequence: CGAGTQETQYF.

The V and J genes are TRBV28 and TRBJ2-7; D possibly corresponds to TRBD2 (6 bases). Germline V CDR1 and CDR2: MDHEN, SYDVKM. The V gene lost 10 bases and the J gene lost 2 bases, with 12 bases spanning the gap. CDR3 length: 12 residues. The CDR3 spells CATWDSPYEQYF. The CDR3, as DNA: TGTGCCACATGGGACTCCCCCTACGAGCAGTACTTC.

This chain connects TRBV28 to TRBJ2-7; D possibly corresponds to TRBD2 (6 bases). Trimming cost V 7 bases and J 0 bases, with 16 bases left between them. This CDR3 comprises 15 residues. CDR1 is MDHEN, CDR2 SYDVKM, per germline. CDR3 in amino acids: CASMSAGSSSYEQYF. As DNA, the CDR3 is TGTGCCAGCATGTCGGCGGGATCGAGCTCCTACGAGCAGTACTTC.

The chain is built from TRBV5-1 and TRBJ2-2, with D possibly TRBD2 on 6 matching bases. Germline assignment: CDR1 SGHRS and CDR2 YFSETQ. V lost 4 bases, J lost 2 bases, and 15 bases lay in between. This CDR3 is built from 16 residues. This CDR3 is CASSVGSGVNTGELFF. CDR3 nucleotide sequence: TGCGCCAGCAGCGTAGGATCGGGAGTCAACACCGGGGAGCTGTTTTTT.

The gene calls are TRBV4-1 and TRBJ1-1, with D unresolved. There are 14 residues in the CDR3. V was pared by 4 bases and J by 4 bases, with 13 bases between. CDR1 MGHRA and CDR2 YSYEKL come from the germline V gene. The CDR3 DNA sequence: TGCGCCAGCAGCCCACCGGTGGTTGGCACTGAAGCTTTCTTT. This translates into CASSPPVVGTEAFF.

The chain uses TRBV7-9 and TRBJ1-5; the match to TRBD1 covers 9 bases. The CDR3 loop spans 14 amino acids. J gave up 6 bases and V 5 bases, and 5 bases lay outside the gene matches. The germline V gene has CDR1 SEHNR and CDR2 FQNEAQ (reference sequence). The CDR3 loop is CASSRTGEGQPQHF. CDR3 nucleotide sequence: TGTGCCAGCAGCAGGACAGGGGAAGGTCAGCCCCAGCATTTT.

This clone came up once. The chain joins TRBV7-6 to TRBJ2-2, with D possibly being TRBD1 (5 bases). Looked up from germline, CDR1 is SGHVS and CDR2 is FNYEAQ. The CDR3 contains 15 residues. Trimming left V 6 bases short and J 6 bases short, with 17 bases between. CDR3 bases: TGTGCCAGCAGTCCCGGGTCAGGGTTAGCCGGGGAGCTGTTTTTT. Its protein is CASSPGSGLAGELFF. Supplemented by reference TRBV7-6 and TRBJ2-2, the full variable domain reads GAGVSQSPRYKVTKRGQDVALRCDPISGHVSLYWYRQALGQGPEFLTYFNYEAQQDKSGLPNDRFSAERPEGSISTLTIQRTEQRDSAMYRCASSPGSGLAGELFFGEGSRLTVL.

The chain uses TRBV19 and TRBJ2-1, with TRBD1 as a possible D gene (6 bases). Trimming cost V 6 bases and J 10 bases, with 19 bases left between them. The CDR3 has 14 residues. Germline V gene data show CDR1 as LNHDA and CDR2 as SQIVND (reference sequence). CDR3 nucleotide sequence: TGTGCCAGTAGACAGGGTGGGTCCTTGAGGGAGCAGTTCTTC. Protein: CASRQGGSLREQFF.

The chain couples TRBV7-6 to TRBJ1-5, with 7 bases fitting TRBD1. Per the germline V gene, CDR1 is SGHVS and CDR2 is FNYEAQ. The trim removed 5 bases at V and 1 base at J, leaving 5 bases unmatched. The CDR3 is made up of 15 amino acids. CDR3 bases: TGTGCCAGCAGCCTAGACAGGGCAAGCAATCAGCCCCAGCATTTT. Protein: CASSLDRASNQPQHF.

V is TRBV5-1 and J is TRBJ2-5, with a possible D match to TRBD2 (6 bases). From germline, CDR1 is SGHRS and CDR2 YFSETQ. Trimming removed 4 bases at V and 5 bases at J, with 12 bases between. The CDR3 runs to 13 residues. CDR3 sequence: CASSDGGGETQYF. The CDR3 nucleotides are TGCGCCAGCAGCGACGGAGGAGGGGAGACCCAGTACTTC.

This chain connects TRBV27 to TRBJ2-1; possible D gene TRBD2, 6 bases. The V end was cut by 5 bases, the J end by 0 bases, with 17 bases between. The CDR3 runs 17 residues. Looked up from germline, CDR1 is MNHEY and CDR2 is SMNVEV (reference sequence). CDR3 in amino acids: CASSKMGGGGSYNEQFF. In nucleotides, the CDR3 is TGTGCCAGCAGTAAAATGGGGGGTGGCGGCTCCTACAATGAGCAGTTCTTC.

The V call is TRBV18, the J call TRBJ1-5; 7 nucleotides match TRBD1. This CDR3 region has 15 residues. J was trimmed by 4 bases and V by 3 bases; bases with no gene match: 6. Germline V CDR1 and CDR2: KGHSH, LQKENI. The CDR3 sequence: CASSPNPGGNQPQHF. The CDR3 DNA sequence: TGTGCCAGCTCACCCAATCCAGGGGGTAATCAGCCCCAGCATTTT.

This rearrangement joins TRBV5-1 to TRBJ2-2, with a weak D call TRBD2 (5 bases). CDR3 length equals 13 residues. The V end lost 3 bases, the J end lost 6 bases, and 9 bases lay between the germline ends. CDR1 is SGHRS and CDR2 is YFSETQ in the germline V gene. The CDR3 DNA is TGCGCCAGCAGCTATGGAGGTGCCGGGGAGCTGTTTTTT. Amino acids: CASSYGGAGELFF.

The rearrangement links TRBV10-2 to TRBJ2-7; tentatively, D is TRBD2 (5 bases). The CDR3 runs 13 residues. Trimming removed 3 bases from V and 3 bases from J, with 9 bases in between. Germline values: CDR1 WSHSY, CDR2 SAAADI. The CDR3 is CASSEMGVYEQYF. The DNA for the CDR3 is TGCGCCAGCAGTGAAATGGGAGTCTACGAGCAGTACTTC.

The CDR3 protein is CASSEGLAGALETQYF. CDR3 sequence (DNA): TGTGCCAGCAGCGAAGGACTAGCGGGAGCGTTAGAGACCCAGTACTTC. This chain uses TRBV7-6 with TRBJ2-5; 13 nucleotides line up with TRBD2. The V and J ends lost 5 bases and 4 bases, in that order; junction bases with no gene match: 7. The CDR3 is 16 amino acids. Germline assignment: CDR1 SGHVS and CDR2 FNYEAQ.

CDR3 nucleotides: TGTGCCAGCAGTTACGACGGTGGGGAGGGTCAGCCCCAGCATTTT. It codes for CASSYDGGEGQPQHF. This chain uses TRBV27 with TRBJ1-5, with D hard to call. This CDR3 is 15 amino acids long. The V end was cut by 4 bases, the J end by 6 bases, with 16 bases between. Germline-derived CDR1 and CDR2 are MNHEY and SMNVEV (reference sequence).